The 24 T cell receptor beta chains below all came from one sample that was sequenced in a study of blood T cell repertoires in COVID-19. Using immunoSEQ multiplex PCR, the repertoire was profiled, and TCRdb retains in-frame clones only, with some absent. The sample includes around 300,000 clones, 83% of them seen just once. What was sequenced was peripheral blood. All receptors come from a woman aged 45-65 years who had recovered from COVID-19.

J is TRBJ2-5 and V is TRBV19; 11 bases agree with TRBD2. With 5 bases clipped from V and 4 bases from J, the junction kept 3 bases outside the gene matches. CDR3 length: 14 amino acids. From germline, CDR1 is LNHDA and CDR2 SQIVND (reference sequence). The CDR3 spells CASSGTSGRETQYF. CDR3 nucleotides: TGTGCCAGTAGTGGGACTAGCGGAAGAGAGACCCAGTACTTC.

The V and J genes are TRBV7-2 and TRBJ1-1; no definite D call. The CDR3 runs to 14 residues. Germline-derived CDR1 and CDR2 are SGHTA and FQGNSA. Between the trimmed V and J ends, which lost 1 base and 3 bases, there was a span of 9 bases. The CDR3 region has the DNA TGTGCCAGCAGCTTAGGACCAGGTTACACTGAAGCTTTCTTT. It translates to CASSLGPGYTEAFF.

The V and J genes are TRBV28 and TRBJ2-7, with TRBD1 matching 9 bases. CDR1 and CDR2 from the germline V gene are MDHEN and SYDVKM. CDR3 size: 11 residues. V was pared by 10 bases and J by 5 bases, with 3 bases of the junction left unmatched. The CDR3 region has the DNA TGTGCCACCACAGGGGGCAACGAGCAGTACTTC. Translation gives CATTGGNEQYF.

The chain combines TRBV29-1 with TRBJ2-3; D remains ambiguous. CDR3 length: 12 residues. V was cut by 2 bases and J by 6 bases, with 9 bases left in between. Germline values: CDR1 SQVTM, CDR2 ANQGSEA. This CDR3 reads CSVELLWDTQYF. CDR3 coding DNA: TGCAGCGTTGAACTACTATGGGATACGCAGTATTTT.

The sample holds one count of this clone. Written as DNA, the CDR3 is TGTGCCAGCGCACAGGGGAACAATCAGCCCCAGCATTTT. Translating gives CASAQGNNQPQHF. The chain is built from TRBV9 and TRBJ1-5; TRBD1 matches at 7 bases. The CDR3 is made up of 13 amino acids. Per the germline V gene, CDR1 is SGDLS and CDR2 is YYNGEE. V lost 7 bases, J lost 3 bases, and 4 bases stayed unmatched.

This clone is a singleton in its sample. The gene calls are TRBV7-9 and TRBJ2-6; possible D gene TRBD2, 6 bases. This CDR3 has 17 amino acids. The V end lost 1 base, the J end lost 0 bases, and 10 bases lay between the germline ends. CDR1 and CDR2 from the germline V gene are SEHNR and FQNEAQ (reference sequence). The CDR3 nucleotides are TGTGCCAGCAGCTTAGTTTACGGGAGCTCTGGGGCCAACGTCCTGACTTTC. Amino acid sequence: CASSLVYGSSGANVLTF.

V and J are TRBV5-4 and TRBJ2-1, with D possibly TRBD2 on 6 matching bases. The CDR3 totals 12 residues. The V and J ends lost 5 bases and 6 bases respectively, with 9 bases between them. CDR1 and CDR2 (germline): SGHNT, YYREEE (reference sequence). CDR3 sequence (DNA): TGTGCCAGCAGTTCCGGGAGCAATGAGCAGTTCTTC. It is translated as CASSSGSNEQFF. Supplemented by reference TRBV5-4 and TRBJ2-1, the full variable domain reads ETGVTQSPTHLIKTRGQQVTLRCSSQSGHNTVSWYQQALGQGPQFIFQYYREEENGRGNFPPRFSGLQFPNYSSELNVNALELDDSALYLCASSSGSNEQFFGPGTRLTVL.

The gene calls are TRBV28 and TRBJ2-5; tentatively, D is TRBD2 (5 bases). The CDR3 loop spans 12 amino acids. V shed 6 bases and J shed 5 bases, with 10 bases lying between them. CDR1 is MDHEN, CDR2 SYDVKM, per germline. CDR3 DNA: TGTGCCAGCAGCTCGTCGGGGGAGACCCAGTACTTC. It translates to CASSSSGETQYF.

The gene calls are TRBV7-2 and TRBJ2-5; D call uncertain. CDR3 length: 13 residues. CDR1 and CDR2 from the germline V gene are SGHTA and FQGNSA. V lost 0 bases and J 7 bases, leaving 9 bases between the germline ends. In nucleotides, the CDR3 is TGTGCCAGCAGCTTAGCACGAGTTAGGACCCAGTACTTC. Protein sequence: CASSLARVRTQYF. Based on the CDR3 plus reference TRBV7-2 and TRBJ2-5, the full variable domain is GAGVSQSPSNKVTEKGKDVELRCDPISGHTALYWYRQSLGQGLEFLIYFQGNSAPDKSGLPSDRFSAERTGGSVSTLTIQRTQQEDSAVYLCASSLARVRTQYFGPGTRLLVL.

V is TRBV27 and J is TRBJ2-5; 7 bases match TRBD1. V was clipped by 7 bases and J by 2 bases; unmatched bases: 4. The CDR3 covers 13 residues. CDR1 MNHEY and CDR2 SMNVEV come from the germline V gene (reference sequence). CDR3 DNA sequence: TGTGCCAGCAAATGGACAGGTCAAGAGACCCAGTACTTC. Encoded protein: CASKWTGQETQYF.

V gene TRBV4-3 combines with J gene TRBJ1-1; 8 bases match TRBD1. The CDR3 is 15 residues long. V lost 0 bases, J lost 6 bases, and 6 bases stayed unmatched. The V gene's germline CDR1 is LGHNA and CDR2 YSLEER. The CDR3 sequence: CASSQEAGGISEAFF. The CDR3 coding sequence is TGCGCCAGCAGCCAAGAGGCAGGGGGCATATCTGAAGCTTTCTTT.

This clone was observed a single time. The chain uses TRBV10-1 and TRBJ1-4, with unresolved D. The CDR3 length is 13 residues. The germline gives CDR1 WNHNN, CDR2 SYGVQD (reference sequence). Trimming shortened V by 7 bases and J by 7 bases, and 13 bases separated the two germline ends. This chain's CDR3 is CASMREFGEKLFF. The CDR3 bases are TGCGCCAGCATGCGGGAGTTCGGTGAAAAACTGTTTTTT.

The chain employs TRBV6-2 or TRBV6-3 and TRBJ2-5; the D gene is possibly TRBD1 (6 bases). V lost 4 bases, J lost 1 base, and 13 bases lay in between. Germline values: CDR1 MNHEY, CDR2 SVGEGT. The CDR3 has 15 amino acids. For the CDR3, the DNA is TGTGCCAGCAGTTCAGGACAGAACTCCCAAGAGACCCAGTACTTC. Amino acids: CASSSGQNSQETQYF.

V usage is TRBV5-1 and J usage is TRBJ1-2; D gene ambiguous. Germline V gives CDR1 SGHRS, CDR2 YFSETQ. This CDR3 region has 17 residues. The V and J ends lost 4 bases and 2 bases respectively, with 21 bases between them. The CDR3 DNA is TGCGCCAGCAGCGCCGGGAGGAGGCTGACCCCCAACTATGGCTACACCTTC. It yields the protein CASSAGRRLTPNYGYTF.

CDR3 DNA sequence: TGTGCCAGCAGCCCCAACCCGGAGGGGGCGATACCCCACACCTTC. It is translated as CASSPNPEGAIPHTF. The gene calls are TRBV6-5 and TRBJ1-2; 7 positions agree with TRBD1. After removal of 6 bases from V and 12 bases from J, the junction contained 19 bases not matched to a gene. The CDR3 is 15 amino acids. Germline loops: CDR1 MNHEY, CDR2 SVGAGI.

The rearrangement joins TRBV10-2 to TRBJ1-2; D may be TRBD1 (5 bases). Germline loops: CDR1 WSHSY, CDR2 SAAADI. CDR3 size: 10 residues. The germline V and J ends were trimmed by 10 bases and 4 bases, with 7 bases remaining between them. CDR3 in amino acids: CATQGYGYTF. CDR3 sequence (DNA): TGCGCCACCCAGGGCTATGGCTACACCTTC.

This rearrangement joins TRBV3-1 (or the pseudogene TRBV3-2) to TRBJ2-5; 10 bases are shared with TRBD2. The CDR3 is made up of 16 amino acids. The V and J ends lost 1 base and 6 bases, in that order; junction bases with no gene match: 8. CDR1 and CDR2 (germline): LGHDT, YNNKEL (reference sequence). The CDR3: CASSQGPAGGVKTQYF. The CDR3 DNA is TGTGCCAGCAGCCAAGGTCCAGCGGGAGGGGTGAAGACCCAGTACTTC.

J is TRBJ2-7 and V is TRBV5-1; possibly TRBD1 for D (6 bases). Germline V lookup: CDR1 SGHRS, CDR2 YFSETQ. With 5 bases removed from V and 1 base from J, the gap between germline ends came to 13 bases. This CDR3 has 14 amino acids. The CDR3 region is CASSLGQTSYEQYF. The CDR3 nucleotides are TGCGCCAGCAGTCTCGGACAGACTTCCTACGAGCAGTACTTC.

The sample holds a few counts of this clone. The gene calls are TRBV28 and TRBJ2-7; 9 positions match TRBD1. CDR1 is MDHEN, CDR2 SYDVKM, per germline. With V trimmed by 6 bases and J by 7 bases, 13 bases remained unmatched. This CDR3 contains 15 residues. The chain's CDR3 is CASSRDRVFRREQYF. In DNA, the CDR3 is TGTGCCAGCAGCCGGGACAGGGTCTTTAGGAGAGAGCAGTACTTC.

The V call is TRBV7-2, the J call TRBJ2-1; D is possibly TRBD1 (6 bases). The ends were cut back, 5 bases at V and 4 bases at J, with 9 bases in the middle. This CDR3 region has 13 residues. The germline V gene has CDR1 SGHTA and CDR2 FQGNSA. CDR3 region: CASSPGEYNEQFF. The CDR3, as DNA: TGTGCCAGCAGCCCAGGGGAATACAATGAGCAGTTCTTC.

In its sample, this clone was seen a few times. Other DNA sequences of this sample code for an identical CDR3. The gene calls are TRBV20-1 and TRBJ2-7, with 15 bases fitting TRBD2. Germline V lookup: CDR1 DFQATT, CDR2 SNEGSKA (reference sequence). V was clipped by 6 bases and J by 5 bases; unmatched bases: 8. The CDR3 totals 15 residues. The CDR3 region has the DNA TGCAGTGCCAGTTCGGGACTAGCGGGGGGCCACGAGCAGTACTTC. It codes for CSASSGLAGGHEQYF.

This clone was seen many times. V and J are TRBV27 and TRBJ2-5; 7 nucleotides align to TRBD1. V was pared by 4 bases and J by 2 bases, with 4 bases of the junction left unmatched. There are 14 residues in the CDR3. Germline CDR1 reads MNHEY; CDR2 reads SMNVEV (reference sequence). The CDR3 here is CASSSRDRQETQYF. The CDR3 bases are TGTGCCAGCAGTTCCCGGGACAGACAAGAGACCCAGTACTTC.

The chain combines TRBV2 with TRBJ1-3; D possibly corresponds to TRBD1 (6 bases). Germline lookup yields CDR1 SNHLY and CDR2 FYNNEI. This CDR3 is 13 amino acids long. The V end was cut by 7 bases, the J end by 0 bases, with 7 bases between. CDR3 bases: TGTGCCAGCAAAGGGGGCTCTGGAAACACCATATATTTT. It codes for CASKGGSGNTIYF.

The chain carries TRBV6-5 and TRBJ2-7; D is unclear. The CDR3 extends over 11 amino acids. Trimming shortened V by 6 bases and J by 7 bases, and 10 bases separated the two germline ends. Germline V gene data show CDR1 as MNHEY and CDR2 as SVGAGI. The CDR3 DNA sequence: TGTGCCAGCAGCCCAGGTGGGGAGCAGTACTTC. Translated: CASSPGGEQYF.